This T cell receptor beta chain appears in the sequencing data of a study of OX40 agonist ivuxolimab in advanced cancers. Overall study findings and caveats: On average, CD8+ T cells had more expanded clones than CD4+.

Note on this clone: Its antigen is not known.

Samples were taken at baseline and on day 1 of cycles 4 and 7. Data came from immunoSEQ multiplex PCR; TCRdb stores just in-frame clones and leaves some out. The repertoire has about 52,000 clones, roughly 91% of them found once; the top ten carry 24%. The CDR3 is made up of 15 amino acids. V gave up 0 bases and J gave up 10 bases; unmatched junction bases: 7. Germline V gene sequence: CDR1 LGHNA, CDR2 YSLEER. This clonotype originated in an adult with an advanced solid tumor such as melanoma, head and neck, liver or kidney cancer. The sample was CD4+ or CD8+ T cells sorted from blood, taken in a trial of the OX40 agonist ivuxolimab. V usage is TRBV4-3 and J usage is TRBJ1-5; 9 nucleotides match TRBD1. CDR3 coding DNA: TGCGCCAGCAGCCAAGAGGTGGGGACAGGGCCACCCCAGCATTTT. Its protein product is CASSQEVGTGPPQHF.